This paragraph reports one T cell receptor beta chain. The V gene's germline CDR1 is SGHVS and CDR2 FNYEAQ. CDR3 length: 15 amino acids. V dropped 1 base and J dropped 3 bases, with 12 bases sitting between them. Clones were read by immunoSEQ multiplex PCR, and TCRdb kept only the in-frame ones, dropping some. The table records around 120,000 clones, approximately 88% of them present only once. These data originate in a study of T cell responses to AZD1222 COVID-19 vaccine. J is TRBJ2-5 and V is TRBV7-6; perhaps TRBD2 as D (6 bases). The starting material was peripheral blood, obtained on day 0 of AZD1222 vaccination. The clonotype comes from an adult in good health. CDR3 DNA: TGTGCCAGCAGCTTAGAGGGGAGGAAGGAAGAGACCCAGTACTTC. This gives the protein CASSLEGRKEETQYF.